This entry lists 23 T cell receptor beta chains sequenced from one sample in a study of human CD4 T cells and Enterobacteriaceae. Clones were sequenced by immunoSEQ multiplex PCR, and TCRdb holds only the in-frame ones, with some missing. The sample shows some 29,000 clones, roughly 79% of them seen only once. Sorting took every CD4+ cell except CD45RA+CCR7+CD95- naive cells, reaching over 95% purity. What was sequenced was memory CD4+ T cells from blood. These receptors came from a human donor in good health.

The J gene is TRBJ1-5, the V gene TRBV7-6, with a weak D call TRBD1 (6 bases). This CDR3 is built from 19 residues. The germline V gene has CDR1 SGHVS and CDR2 FNYEAQ. Trimming took 1 base from V and 4 from J, leaving 23 bases between them. The CDR3 spells CASSLGNGIRRGGNQPQHF. CDR3 DNA: TGTGCCAGCAGCTTAGGAAACGGTATTAGAAGGGGGGGAAATCAGCCCCAGCATTTT. The full variable domain, in which reference TRBV7-6 and TRBJ1-5 provide the parts outside the CDR3, is GAGVSQSPRYKVTKRGQDVALRCDPISGHVSLYWYRQALGQGPEFLTYFNYEAQQDKSGLPNDRFSAERPEGSISTLTIQRTEQRDSAMYRCASSLGNGIRRGGNQPQHFGDGTRLSIL.

V and J are TRBV5-1 and TRBJ2-3; TRBD2 matches at 15 bases. The CDR3 covers 15 residues. CDR1 is SGHRS and CDR2 is YFSETQ in the germline V gene. J gave up 6 bases and V 3 bases, and 2 bases lay outside the gene matches. The CDR3 DNA reads as TGCGCCAGCAGCTCGGGACTAGCGGGAGGTGATACGCAGTATTTT. Its protein is CASSSGLAGGDTQYF. The whole variable domain, filled in from reference TRBV5-1 and TRBJ2-3, reads KAGVTQTPRYLIKTRGQQVTLSCSPISGHRSVSWYQQTPGQGLQFLFEYFSETQRNKGNFPGRFSGRQFSNSRSEMNVSTLELGDSALYLCASSSGLAGGDTQYFGPGTRLTVL.

This clone was found a few times. The chain links TRBV29-1 to TRBJ2-7; tentative D call: TRBD1 (6 bases). V was trimmed by 7 bases and J by 3 bases, leaving 10 bases between them. The CDR3 is 11 residues long. CDR1 and CDR2 (germline): SQVTM, ANQGSEA. The CDR3 nucleotides are TGCAGCGCTGGGGGCATCTACGAGCAGTACTTC. It specifies CSAGGIYEQYF.

The chain carries TRBV10-3 and TRBJ1-2, with D unresolved. Deletions cut 8 bases from V and 2 bases from J, with 12 bases between. Germline CDR1 ENHRY, CDR2 SYGVKD. CDR3 length equals 13 residues. The CDR3 loop is CAIGSGLNYGYTF. For the CDR3, the DNA is TGTGCCATCGGTAGCGGTCTAAACTATGGCTACACCTTC.

The rearrangement joins TRBV7-3 to TRBJ2-7; 10 positions agree with TRBD1. The CDR3 runs to 15 residues. Per the germline V gene, CDR1 is SGHTA and CDR2 is FQGTGA. Trimming cost V 6 bases and J 2 bases; bases outside gene matches: 7. CDR3 protein: CASSPDRGPPYEQYF. The CDR3 DNA is TGTGCCAGCAGTCCCGACAGGGGGCCACCCTACGAGCAGTACTTC.

There are a few counts of this clone. The chain links TRBV2 to TRBJ2-3; 8 positions match TRBD2. V dropped 3 bases and J dropped 11; count of bases not matched to a gene: 16. The CDR3 length is 16 residues. Germline lookup yields CDR1 SNHLY and CDR2 FYNNEI. CDR3 loop: CASSERSGRASGGQYF. CDR3 DNA sequence: TGTGCCAGCAGTGAGAGGAGCGGGAGAGCCTCCGGCGGGCAGTATTTT.

The CDR3 region has the DNA TGTGCCAGCTCACCACGGACTAGCGGGAGTTTAGATGAGCAGTTCTTC. Translated: CASSPRTSGSLDEQFF. This sequence joins TRBV18 and TRBJ2-1, with TRBD2 identical over 13 bases. The CDR3 has 16 residues. The germline gives CDR1 KGHSH, CDR2 LQKENI. Unmatched junction bases numbered 5, after V lost 1 base and J lost 8 bases.

This rearrangement joins TRBV10-3 to TRBJ2-7, with 7 bases aligning to TRBD2. Germline lookup yields CDR1 ENHRY and CDR2 SYGVKD. The CDR3 is made up of 18 amino acids. J lost 2 bases, V lost 0 bases, and 13 bases had no gene match. CDR3 sequence reads: CAISESRPVAGAPYEQYF. The CDR3, as DNA: TGTGCCATCAGTGAGTCGCGTCCTGTGGCGGGAGCACCCTACGAGCAGTACTTC.

This clone appeared once. J is TRBJ2-7 and V is TRBV7-9, with 7 positions matching TRBD1. V trimming: 5 bases; J trimming: 0 bases; junction bases outside the gene matches: 4. The CDR3 contains 14 residues. Germline V gene data show CDR1 as SEHNR and CDR2 as FQNEAQ (reference sequence). The CDR3: CASSPGQLSYEQYF. In nucleotides, the CDR3 is TGTGCCAGCAGCCCGGGACAGCTCTCCTACGAGCAGTACTTC.

This rearrangement joins TRBV10-3 to TRBJ2-1; 8 bases map to TRBD1. The length of the CDR3 is 16 residues. CDR1 and CDR2 (germline): ENHRY, SYGVKD. The V and J ends lost 3 bases and 10 bases, in that order; junction bases with no gene match: 14. The CDR3 protein is CAISDGGQGYAQEQFF. CDR3 in DNA: TGTGCCATCAGTGATGGTGGACAGGGTTACGCCCAGGAGCAGTTCTTC.

J is TRBJ1-4 and V is TRBV28; TRBD1 aligns across 10 bases. With V trimmed by 3 bases and J by 4 bases, 8 bases remained unmatched. The CDR3 is 17 amino acids. CDR1 MDHEN and CDR2 SYDVKM come from the germline V gene. CDR3 sequence: CASSFHRQGAVNEKLFF. The DNA of the CDR3 is TGTGCCAGCAGTTTTCATCGACAGGGGGCAGTTAATGAAAAACTGTTTTTT.

V is TRBV28 and J is TRBJ2-5; D not resolved. Germline CDR1 reads MDHEN; CDR2 reads SYDVKM. The CDR3 runs 11 residues. The CDR3 sequence: CGLGEQETQYF. CDR3 nucleotide sequence: TGTGGGCTTGGAGAACAAGAGACCCAGTACTTC.

V usage is TRBV2 and J usage is TRBJ1-2; 8 bases agree with TRBD1. V lost 8 bases, J lost 0 bases, and 5 bases stayed unmatched. CDR1 SNHLY and CDR2 FYNNEI come from the germline V gene. The CDR3 is 14 amino acids. The CDR3 bases are TGTGCCAGCCTGACAGGGGATCCTAACTATGGCTACACCTTC. Protein sequence: CASLTGDPNYGYTF.

The rearrangement links TRBV29-1 to TRBJ2-5, with 9 bases fitting TRBD2. There are 14 residues in the CDR3. In germline, CDR1 is SQVTM, CDR2 ANQGSEA. V lost 3 bases, J lost 0 bases, and 2 bases stayed unmatched. This CDR3 is CSVEASGNQETQYF. The CDR3 DNA follows: TGCAGCGTTGAGGCTAGCGGGAACCAAGAGACCCAGTACTTC.

The chain uses TRBV9 and TRBJ2-2, with D perhaps being TRBD1 or TRBD2 (6 bases each). Deletions cut 1 base from V and 7 bases from J, with 14 bases between. The CDR3 consists of 15 residues. Looked up from germline, CDR1 is SGDLS and CDR2 is YYNGEE. CDR3 in amino acids: CASSVWVGGGGELFF. The CDR3 DNA follows: TGTGCCAGCAGCGTATGGGTCGGGGGCGGCGGGGAGCTGTTTTTT.

This clone is categorized as medium-sized (0.01 to 0.1%). The gene calls are TRBV5-1 and TRBJ2-2, with TRBD1 matching 7 bases. V lost 3 bases, J lost 5 bases, and 7 bases stayed unmatched. CDR1 is SGHRS and CDR2 is YFSETQ in the germline V gene. CDR3 length equals 15 residues. This CDR3 reads CASSSTGATTGELFF. In nucleotides, the CDR3 is TGCGCCAGCAGCTCAACAGGGGCAACGACCGGGGAGCTGTTTTTT. The full variable domain, completed using reference TRBV5-1 and TRBJ2-2, is KAGVTQTPRYLIKTRGQQVTLSCSPISGHRSVSWYQQTPGQGLQFLFEYFSETQRNKGNFPGRFSGRQFSNSRSEMNVSTLELGDSALYLCASSSTGATTGELFFGEGSRLTVL.

V gene TRBV5-6 combines with J gene TRBJ2-3, with unresolved D. The germline gives CDR1 SGHDT, CDR2 YYEEEE. CDR3 length equals 15 residues. V was trimmed by 4 bases and J by 2 bases, leaving 14 bases between them. The CDR3 DNA sequence: TGTGCCAGCAGCCCTGACGCCGGATTCACAGATACGCAGTATTTT. Amino acids: CASSPDAGFTDTQYF.

In this sample, this clone turned up a few times. The gene calls are TRBV10-1 and TRBJ2-2; possible D gene TRBD2, 6 bases. Per germline, CDR1 WNHNN and CDR2 SYGVQD (reference sequence). The CDR3 runs to 13 residues. V lost 8 bases and J 3 bases, leaving 10 bases between the germline ends. For the CDR3, the DNA is TGCGCCAGCGGGGGGACGGACACCGGGGAGCTGTTTTTT. It codes for CASGGTDTGELFF.

The J gene is TRBJ1-2, the V gene TRBV7-2; possibly TRBD1 for D (5 bases). The V and J ends lost 0 bases and 5 bases respectively, with 10 bases between them. The CDR3 is 14 amino acids. Per the germline V gene, CDR1 is SGHTA and CDR2 is FQGNSA. CDR3 sequence (DNA): TGTGCCAGCAGCTTAGCCAGGGCCGAGTATGGCTACACCTTC. This sequence encodes CASSLARAEYGYTF. The full variable domain, rest sourced from reference TRBV7-2 and TRBJ1-2, is GAGVSQSPSNKVTEKGKDVELRCDPISGHTALYWYRQSLGQGLEFLIYFQGNSAPDKSGLPSDRFSAERTGGSVSTLTIQRTQQEDSAVYLCASSLARAEYGYTFGSGTRLTVV.

The chain is built from TRBV30 and TRBJ1-5; D is uncertain. Trimming stripped 0 bases from V and 8 bases from J, with 11 bases between. The CDR3 loop spans 13 amino acids. The germline CDR1 and CDR2 sequences are GTSNPN and SVGIG (reference sequence). The CDR3 spells CAWSVGGNKPQHF. The CDR3 coding sequence is TGTGCCTGGAGTGTGGGAGGTAACAAGCCCCAGCATTTT.

The table lists this clone with a few counts. The rearrangement uses TRBV7-8 and TRBJ2-3; D is ambiguous. Germline assignment: CDR1 SGHVS and CDR2 FQNEAQ. The ends were cut back, 5 bases at V and 6 bases at J, with 12 bases in the middle. This CDR3 comprises 13 residues. The CDR3 spells CASSPPKRDTQYF. Written as DNA, the CDR3 is TGTGCCAGCAGCCCCCCCAAAAGGGATACGCAGTATTTT.

CDR3 bases: TGTGCCAGTAGTATTTCGGGCACGGGACTTCAGCCCCAGCATTTT. Translated: CASSISGTGLQPQHF. The chain recombines TRBV19 with TRBJ1-5, with D tentatively TRBD1 (5 bases). The ends were cut back, 3 bases at V and 6 bases at J, with 15 bases in the middle. The CDR3 runs 15 residues. Per germline, CDR1 LNHDA and CDR2 SQIVND (reference sequence).

The chain carries TRBV4-1 and TRBJ2-3; 16 bases fit TRBD2. J lost 4 bases, V lost 2 bases, and 12 bases had no gene match. The CDR3 runs 20 residues. From germline, CDR1 is MGHRA and CDR2 YSYEKL. The DNA of the CDR3 is TGCGCCAGCAGCCAAATGGGGACTAGCGGGAGGGCCGGGGCAGCAGATACGCAGTATTTT. Its translation is CASSQMGTSGRAGAADTQYF.